Sequencing of this T cell receptor beta chain was carried out in a study of response to subunit inactivated influenza vaccine (dated by TCRdb to 2017 to 2018). About the full investigation: Deep quantitative T cell receptor repertoire profiling was used in the study to track responses to a trivalent subunit inactivated influenza vaccine. Summary of the overall study and its limitations: It was suggested by the authors that each seasonal influenza vaccination may recruit only a limited number of new T cells.

This clonotype was seen a handful of times. No cognate antigen has been identified for it. No base-level quality is on record; no much larger clone is a single base apart. The germline V gene (reference sequence) sets CDR1 to DFQATT and CDR2 to SNEGSKA. From the cysteine up to the phenylalanine, the CDR3 has a length of 12 residues. Only the CDR3 region is kept as DNA, spanning 36 bases read in frame from base 1. V and J lose 3 bases and 3 bases, and a span of 9 bases separates them. The library was generated by RT-PCR. Reads for this sample came from an Illumina HiSeq 2500. TCRdb handled the public reads itself, with Q25 trimming in fastp and clone calling in MiXCR, and kept productive beta chains. Rows matching on CDR3 protein sequence are summarized as one entry with the most common DNA and genes. The sample yields roughly 500,000 distinct CDR3 sequences; about 25% were counted once. About 1.9% of the sample lies in the top ten.

The clonotype comes from a man aged 50-60 years who received an inactivated influenza vaccine. Donor details come from another sample of the same person, matched by shared clones. The sample here was CD4+ T cells sorted from PBMCs, taken 4 to 6 days after vaccination. This chain joins TRBV20-1 to TRBJ2-7; TRBD1 is a possible D gene, resting on 5 matching bases. The DNA sequence reads TGCAGTGCTAGCCAGGGAATCTACGAGCAGTACTTC. This translates into CSASQGIYEQYF.